The 31 T cell receptor beta chains below all came from one sample that was sequenced in a study of graft-versus-host responses after intestinal transplantation. Sequencing used immunoSEQ multiplex PCR; TCRdb keeps in-frame clones, though not all of them. This table holds about 18,000 clones, over 35% found once. The starting material was alloreactive CD4+ T cells from a mixed lymphocyte reaction culture, obtained before intestinal transplant. Sample subset: CFSE-low proliferating T cells sorted from roughly six-day pre-transplant mixed lymphocyte reaction (GvH or HvG direction). These receptors were collected from a human patient who received an intestinal transplant.

By sample fraction, this clone is medium-sized (0.01 to 0.1%). This chain connects TRBV21-1 to TRBJ2-7; the table's D gene call, TRBD2, was not cross checked with the DNA. TRBV21-1 is tagged as a pseudogene. The CDR3 runs to 17 residues. CDR3 in DNA: TGTGCCAGCAGCAAATTAGAGGCCGGGGAGGTGGACTACGAGCAGTACTTC. Translated: CASSKLEAGEVDYEQYF.

The chain couples TRBV7-6 to TRBJ2-3; unclear D gene. V lost 6 bases, J lost 1 base, and 8 bases lay in between. This CDR3 spans 13 amino acids. Germline V lookup: CDR1 SGHVS, CDR2 FNYEAQ. CDR3 in amino acids: CASSLEGTDTQYF. CDR3 nucleotide sequence: TGTGCCAGCAGTCTCGAGGGCACAGATACGCAGTATTTT.

This chain links TRBV27 with TRBJ2-1; 12 bases align to TRBD2. V lost 4 bases to trimming and J lost 3 bases; unmatched junction nucleotides: 7. This CDR3 region has 17 residues. The germline CDR1 and CDR2 sequences are MNHEY and SMNVEV (reference sequence). CDR3 sequence: CASSSPLAGGNYNEQFF. In nucleotides, the CDR3 is TGTGCCAGCAGTTCCCCCCTAGCGGGGGGGAACTACAATGAGCAGTTCTTC.

CDR3 sequence reads: CSVVGYPGNTIYF. The CDR3 bases are TGCAGCGTTGTTGGTTATCCTGGAAACACCATATATTTT. The gene calls are TRBV29-1 and TRBJ1-3, with D uncertain. The CDR3 loop spans 13 amino acids. Germline V gene lookup returns CDR1 SQVTM and CDR2 ANQGSEA. V lost 4 bases to trimming and J lost 2 bases, with 9 bases between them.

This chain connects TRBV11-3 to TRBJ1-1; the D is unclear. V gave up 2 bases and J gave up 7 bases, with 17 bases separating them. CDR3 size: 15 residues. In germline, CDR1 is SGHNT, CDR2 YENEEA. The CDR3 loop reads CASSLLGISLLEAFF. The CDR3, as DNA: TGTGCCAGCAGCTTACTTGGGATCTCCCTTCTTGAAGCTTTCTTT.

The chain couples TRBV5-6 to TRBJ1-6; D not resolved. This CDR3 is built from 13 residues. Trimming removed 4 bases from V and 15 bases from J, with 17 bases in between. Germline lookup yields CDR1 SGHDT and CDR2 YYEEEE. CDR3 sequence reads: CASSQAAGRNLHF. In DNA form, the CDR3 reads TGTGCCAGCAGCCAGGCGGCAGGCCGAAACCTCCACTTT.

This clone was seen a handful of times. The V and J genes are TRBV2 and TRBJ2-1; the match to TRBD2 covers 15 bases. Trimming cost V 5 bases and J 4 bases; bases outside gene matches: 6. The CDR3 has 17 residues. Germline V lookup: CDR1 SNHLY, CDR2 FYNNEI. The CDR3: CASSPRTSGRGYNEQFF. The CDR3 DNA reads TGTGCCAGCAGTCCCCGGACTAGCGGGAGGGGATACAATGAGCAGTTCTTC. The full variable domain, its missing parts supplied by reference TRBV2 and TRBJ2-1, is EPEVTQTPSHQVTQMGQEVILRCVPISNHLYFYWYRQILGQKVEFLVSFYNNEISEKSEIFDDQFSVERPDGSNFTLKIRSTKLEDSAMYFCASSPRTSGRGYNEQFFGPGTRLTVL.

The chain is built from TRBV7-3 and TRBJ2-1, with 11 bases identical to TRBD2. The ends lost 5 bases at V and 0 bases at J; junction bases unmatched: 12. The CDR3 extends over 19 amino acids. In germline, CDR1 is SGHTA, CDR2 FQGTGA. The CDR3 sequence: CASSHTSGGEMSSYNEQFF. Written as DNA, the CDR3 is TGTGCCAGCAGCCATACTAGCGGGGGAGAAATGAGCTCCTACAATGAGCAGTTCTTC.

This clone turned up a few times. The chain links TRBV4-1 to TRBJ1-5, with D uncertain. There are 16 residues in the CDR3. V lost 4 bases, J lost 2 bases, and 15 bases lay in between. Germline CDR1 MGHRA, CDR2 YSYEKL. CDR3 in amino acids: CASSPIQTTRNQPQHF. CDR3 in DNA: TGCGCCAGCAGCCCGATTCAGACAACACGCAATCAGCCCCAGCATTTT.

This clone has just a few counts. The CDR3 loop reads CATSRDQATSHRNTIYF. As DNA, the CDR3 is TGTGCCACCAGCAGAGATCAGGCAACCTCCCACAGAAACACCATATATTTT. The rearrangement uses TRBV15 and TRBJ1-3; D is unclear. CDR1 is LNHNV and CDR2 is YYDKDF in the germline V gene (reference sequence). V lost 0 bases and J lost 5, with 17 bases in between. The CDR3 sequence is 17 residues long.

V gene TRBV18 combines with J gene TRBJ2-5; D perhaps matches TRBD1 (6 bases). V gave up 3 bases and J gave up 5 bases, with 19 bases separating them. The CDR3 is 16 residues long. Germline-derived CDR1 and CDR2 are KGHSH and LQKENI. The CDR3 DNA sequence: TGTGCCAGCTCACCTTCTCAACAGGGCCGTAGGGAGACCCAGTACTTC. Its translation: CASSPSQQGRRETQYF.

V and J are TRBV6-5 and TRBJ1-2, with TRBD1 matching 7 bases. Germline-derived CDR1 and CDR2 are MNHEY and SVGAGI. V lost 5 bases to trimming and J lost 7 bases; unmatched junction nucleotides: 7. The CDR3 length is 13 residues. CDR3 bases: TGTGCCAGCAGTGCGACAGGGTGGACTGGCTACACCTTC. It specifies CASSATGWTGYTF.

This clone was seen a handful of times. The V gene is TRBV4-1, the J gene TRBJ1-6; no definite D call. The CDR3 runs to 16 residues. Germline V lookup: CDR1 MGHRA, CDR2 YSYEKL. Trimming removed 1 base from V and 6 bases from J, with 13 bases in between. The CDR3 loop reads CASSQARGRFNSPLHF. DNA of the CDR3: TGCGCCAGCAGCCAAGCGCGCGGCAGGTTTAATTCACCCCTCCACTTT.

The rearrangement links TRBV6-5 to TRBJ2-7; D possibly corresponds to TRBD1 (5 bases). From germline, CDR1 is MNHEY and CDR2 SVGAGI. With 6 bases removed from V and 2 bases from J, the gap between germline ends came to 11 bases. The CDR3 sequence is 13 residues long. CDR3 coding DNA: TGTGCCAGCAGACACCTAGGGGCCTACGAGCAGTACTTC. This codes for CASRHLGAYEQYF.

The V gene is TRBV5-1, the J gene TRBJ2-4, with D hard to call. Germline loops: CDR1 SGHRS, CDR2 YFSETQ. The CDR3 runs 15 residues. V was shortened by 0 bases and J by 5 bases, with 12 bases between the two germline ends. The DNA for the CDR3 is TGCGCCAGCAGCTTGGCCCCCTTGGTTGAAAACATTCAGTACTTC. Its protein product is CASSLAPLVENIQYF.

This clone was recorded once. Here the CDR3 DNA reads TGCGCCAGCAGCTTGCTGCTGCGTGGAGGGGATAATTCACCCCTCCACTTT. It encodes CASSLLLRGGDNSPLHF. The chain combines TRBV5-1 with TRBJ1-6, with D possibly matching TRBD1 (5 bases). CDR1 and CDR2 from the germline V gene are SGHRS and YFSETQ. The V gene lost 1 base and the J gene lost 5 bases, with 16 bases spanning the gap. The CDR3 spans 17 residues.

This clone showed up just a few times. The gene calls are TRBV6-1 and TRBJ2-5; possibly TRBD2 for D (6 bases). With the DNA end fitting TRBJ2-7 better, the J assignment may be wrong. The germline V gene encodes CDR1 MNHNS and CDR2 SASEGT. The CDR3 loop spans 14 amino acids. The CDR3 DNA sequence: TGTGCCAGCAGTAGGCTTGCGGGGACCTACGAGCAGTACTTC. Protein sequence: CASSRLAGTYEQYF.

This CDR3 is CASSSTGTGAVGYTF. CDR3 coding DNA: TGTGCCAGCAGCTCTACCGGGACAGGGGCGGTTGGCTACACCTTC. The chain has TRBV7-9 and TRBJ1-2; 10 nucleotides align to TRBD1. Germline V gene data show CDR1 as SEHNR and CDR2 as FQNEAQ (reference sequence). This CDR3 is built from 15 residues. V shed 4 bases, J shed 7 bases, and the junction held 9 bases outside the gene matches.

This clone was seen a few times. The chain joins TRBV5-4 to TRBJ2-1, with TRBD2 identical over 11 bases. The CDR3 is 14 amino acids. CDR1 and CDR2 (germline): SGHNT, YYREEE (reference sequence). The J segment lost 9 bases and the V segment lost 3 bases, leaving 5 bases of the junction unmatched. CDR3 sequence reads: CASSSSGGRSEQFF. DNA of the CDR3: TGTGCCAGCAGCTCTAGCGGGGGGAGAAGTGAGCAGTTCTTC.

The chain joins TRBV5-5 to TRBJ1-5; no firm D call. The CDR3 is 15 amino acids. CDR1 is SGHKS and CDR2 is YYEKEE in the germline V gene (reference sequence). The germline V and J ends were trimmed by 0 bases and 5 bases, with 12 bases remaining between them. CDR3 protein: CASSLAPNADQPQHF. The CDR3 DNA reads as TGTGCCAGCAGCTTGGCCCCCAACGCTGATCAGCCCCAGCATTTT. The full variable domain, completed using reference TRBV5-5 and TRBJ1-5, is DAGVTQSPTHLIKTRGQQVTLRCSPISGHKSVSWYQQVLGQGPQFIFQYYEKEERGRGNFPDRFSARQFPNYSSELNVNALLLGDSALYLCASSLAPNADQPQHFGDGTRLSIL.

V is TRBV5-1 and J is TRBJ1-1; the match to TRBD1 covers 9 bases. The CDR3 is made up of 15 amino acids. CDR1 and CDR2 (germline): SGHRS, YFSETQ. Trimming cost V 3 bases and J 11 bases; bases outside gene matches: 14. As DNA, the CDR3 is TGCGCCAGCAGCTCACCTGACAGGGGGGTTCCGCAGGCTTTCTTT. Translated: CASSSPDRGVPQAFF.

The chain recombines TRBV11-2 with TRBJ2-7; possibly TRBD1 for D (7 bases). CDR1 and CDR2 (germline): SGHAT, FQNNGV. This CDR3 has 15 residues. With 5 bases removed from V and 2 bases from J, the gap between germline ends came to 16 bases. The CDR3 DNA follows: TGTGCCAGCAGCCCTACTGCAGGGGGGACCTACGAGCAGTACTTC. Translated: CASSPTAGGTYEQYF.

A word on this clone: Germline and junction disagree at one end, which may indicate a read error. The chain couples TRBV5-6 to TRBJ1-2; a possible D gene is TRBD1 (5 bases). Per the germline V gene, CDR1 is SGHDT and CDR2 is YYEEEE. The CDR3 covers 15 residues. CDR3 sequence reads: CASSLTGETKYGYTF. CDR3 sequence (DNA): TGTGCCAGCAGCTTGACGGGGGAGACTAAATATGGCTACACCTTC.

This clone has only a few counts. The rearrangement joins TRBV4-1 to TRBJ1-4; TRBD1 matches 9 bases. Unmatched junction bases numbered 7, after V lost 0 bases and J lost 5 bases. The CDR3 is made up of 17 amino acids. The germline gives CDR1 MGHRA, CDR2 YSYEKL. Here the CDR3 reads CASSQDHRQGGNEKLFF. CDR3 nucleotides: TGCGCCAGCAGCCAAGACCACCGACAGGGGGGCAATGAAAAACTGTTTTTT.

A few counts support this clone. The rearrangement joins TRBV29-1 to TRBJ1-2, with 8 bases lining up with TRBD1. The germline V gene has CDR1 SQVTM and CDR2 ANQGSEA. V gave up 7 bases and J gave up 4 bases; unmatched junction bases: 20. The CDR3 is 17 amino acids. The CDR3, as DNA: TGCAGCGCCACTGTCTGGTCAGGGGGCAGAATTGGCTATGGCTACACCTTC. It yields the protein CSATVWSGGRIGYGYTF.

This clone has a handful of counts. V and J are TRBV12-5 and TRBJ1-1; D not resolved. The CDR3 totals 13 residues. Trimming removed 6 bases from V and 1 base from J, with 9 bases in between. CDR1 LGHNT and CDR2 FRNRAP come from the germline V gene. The CDR3 DNA reads as TGTGCTAGTGGGCAATTGAGGAACACTGAAGCTTTCTTT. As protein: CASGQLRNTEAFF.

V gene TRBV2 combines with J gene TRBJ1-2; no reliable D call. V was shortened by 1 base and J by 2 bases, with 11 bases between the two germline ends. This CDR3 is 15 amino acids long. Germline V gene lookup returns CDR1 SNHLY and CDR2 FYNNEI. In nucleotides, the CDR3 is TGTGCCAGCAGTGAAGGGTGGGGAGGAAACTATGGCTACACCTTC. Translating gives CASSEGWGGNYGYTF.

The chain employs TRBV10-2 and TRBJ2-1; no firm D call. CDR1 and CDR2 (germline): WSHSY, SAAADI. The CDR3 length is 9 residues. The V gene lost 6 bases and the J gene lost 12 bases, with 6 bases spanning the gap. The CDR3 loop is CASRVPQFF. CDR3 nucleotides: TGCGCCAGCAGGGTCCCGCAGTTCTTC.

The chain is built from TRBV7-6 and TRBJ1-2; D gene uncertain. Germline CDR1 and CDR2: SGHVS and FNYEAQ. Between the trimmed V and J ends, which lost 5 bases and 7 bases, there was a span of 8 bases. The CDR3 contains 11 residues. CDR3 in amino acids: CASSPDRGYTF. DNA for the CDR3: TGTGCCAGCAGCCCAGACCGTGGCTACACCTTC.

The chain uses TRBV7-7 and TRBJ2-7; D is undetermined. The CDR3 sequence is 13 residues long. The germline CDR1 and CDR2 sequences are SSHAT and FNYEAQ (reference sequence). Trimming took off 5 bases at V and 0 bases at J, with 8 bases between the two ends. The CDR3 nucleotides are TGTGCCAGCAGCCACGGACCCTCCTACGAGCAGTACTTC. This codes for CASSHGPSYEQYF. Full variable domain (remainder filled in from reference TRBV7-7 and TRBJ2-7): GAGVSQSPRYKVTKRGQDVTLRCDPISSHATLYWYQQALGQGPEFLTYFNYEAQPDKSGLPSDRFSAERPEGSISTLTIQRTEQRDSAMYRCASSHGPSYEQYFGPGTRLTVT.

In its sample, this clone was seen a few times. This sequence joins TRBV5-6 and TRBJ1-3; D uncertain. The CDR3 extends over 12 amino acids. Germline V gene sequence: CDR1 SGHDT, CDR2 YYEEEE. Trimming removed 3 bases at V and 5 bases at J, with 6 bases between. The CDR3: CASSSIRNTIYF. In nucleotides, the CDR3 is TGTGCCAGCAGCTCGATTCGAAACACCATATATTTT.